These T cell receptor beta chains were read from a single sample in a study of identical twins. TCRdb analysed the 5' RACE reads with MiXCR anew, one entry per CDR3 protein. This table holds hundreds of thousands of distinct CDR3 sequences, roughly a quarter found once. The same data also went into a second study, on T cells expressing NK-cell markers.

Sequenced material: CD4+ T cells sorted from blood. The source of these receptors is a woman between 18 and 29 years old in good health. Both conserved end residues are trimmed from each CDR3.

CDR3aa: ASSKLAGGNTGELF
v_gene: TRBV7-8
j_gene: TRBJ2-2

CDR3aa: SASRLRQVQF
v_gene: TRBV20-1
j_gene: TRBJ2-1

CDR3aa: ASSPGQRIVGTEAF
v_gene: TRBV5-8
j_gene: TRBJ1-1

CDR3aa: ASSRTLVAGLNEQF
v_gene: TRBV6-1
j_gene: TRBJ2-1

CDR3aa: ASSFSGVYEQY
v_gene: TRBV7-6
j_gene: TRBJ2-7

CDR3aa: AISDAVSGANVLT
v_gene: TRBV10-3
j_gene: TRBJ2-6

CDR3aa: ASSERVAGEQF
v_gene: TRBV9
j_gene: TRBJ2-1

CDR3aa: SAPLSGGYQETQY
v_gene: TRBV20-1
j_gene: TRBJ2-5

CDR3aa: ASSLAAGSYGQY
v_gene: TRBV11-2
j_gene: TRBJ2-7

CDR3aa: AWSVPGSGNTIY
v_gene: TRBV30
j_gene: TRBJ1-3

CDR3aa: ASSLRLAGGYEQY
v_gene: TRBV12-3/TRBV12-4
j_gene: TRBJ2-7

CDR3aa: ASSQEWAGGSTQY
v_gene: TRBV4-3
j_gene: TRBJ2-3

CDR3aa: ASSAAASYDQY
v_gene: TRBV5-1
j_gene: TRBJ2-7

CDR3aa: ASSLVPGGVEAF
v_gene: TRBV7-9
j_gene: TRBJ1-1

CDR3aa: SVAQQGAYEQY
v_gene: TRBV29-1
j_gene: TRBJ2-7

CDR3aa: ASSVSASSNTEAF
v_gene: TRBV9
j_gene: TRBJ1-1

CDR3aa: ATSRDVAASYEQY
v_gene: TRBV15
j_gene: TRBJ2-7

CDR3aa: SASDFLRSNEQF
v_gene: TRBV20-1
j_gene: TRBJ2-1

CDR3aa: ASTPLGSGANVLT
v_gene: TRBV7-3
j_gene: TRBJ2-6

CDR3aa: AVGRDEQF
v_gene: TRBV7-2
j_gene: TRBJ2-1

CDR3aa: SAKVHGVYEQY
v_gene: TRBV20-1
j_gene: TRBJ2-7

CDR3aa: SARWGSSYEQY
v_gene: TRBV20-1
j_gene: TRBJ2-7

CDR3aa: SAPMRDYGYT
v_gene: TRBV20-1
j_gene: TRBJ1-2

CDR3aa: ASSLGYPSGKVGEQF
v_gene: TRBV11-2
j_gene: TRBJ2-1